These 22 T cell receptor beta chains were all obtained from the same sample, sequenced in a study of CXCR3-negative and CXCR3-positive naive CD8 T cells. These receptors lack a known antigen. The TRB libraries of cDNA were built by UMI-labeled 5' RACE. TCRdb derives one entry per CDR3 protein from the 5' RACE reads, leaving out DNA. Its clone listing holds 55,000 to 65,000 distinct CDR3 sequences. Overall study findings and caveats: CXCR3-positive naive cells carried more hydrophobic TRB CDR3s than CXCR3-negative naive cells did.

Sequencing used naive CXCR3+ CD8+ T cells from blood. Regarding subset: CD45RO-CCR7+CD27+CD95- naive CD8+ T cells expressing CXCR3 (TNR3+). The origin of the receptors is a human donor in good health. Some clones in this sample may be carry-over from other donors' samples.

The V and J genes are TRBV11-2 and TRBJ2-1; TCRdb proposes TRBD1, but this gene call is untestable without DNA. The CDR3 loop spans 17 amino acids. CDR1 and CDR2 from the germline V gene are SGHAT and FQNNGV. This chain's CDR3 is CASSMSNGGSSYNEQFF. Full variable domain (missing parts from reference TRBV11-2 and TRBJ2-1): EAGVAQSPRYKIIEKRQSVAFWCNPISGHATLYWYQQILGQGPKLLIQFQNNGVVDDSQLPKDRFSAERLKGVDSTLKIQPAKLEDSAVYLCASSMSNGGSSYNEQFFGPGTRLTVL.

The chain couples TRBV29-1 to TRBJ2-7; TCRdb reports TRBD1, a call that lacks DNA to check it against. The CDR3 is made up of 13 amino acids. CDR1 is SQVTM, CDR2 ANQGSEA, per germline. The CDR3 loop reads CSVSGTDSYEQYF.

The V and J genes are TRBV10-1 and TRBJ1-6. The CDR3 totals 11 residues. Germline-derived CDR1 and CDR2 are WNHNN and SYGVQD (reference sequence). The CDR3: CASSEKHVLHF.

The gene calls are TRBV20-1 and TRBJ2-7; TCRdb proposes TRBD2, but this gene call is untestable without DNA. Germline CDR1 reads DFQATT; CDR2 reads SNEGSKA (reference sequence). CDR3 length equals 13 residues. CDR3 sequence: CSARSLGGSAQYF.

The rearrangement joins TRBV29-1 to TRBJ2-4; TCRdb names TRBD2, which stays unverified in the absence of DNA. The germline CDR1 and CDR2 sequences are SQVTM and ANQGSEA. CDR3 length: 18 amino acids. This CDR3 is CSVVSGLAGEIAKNIQYF.

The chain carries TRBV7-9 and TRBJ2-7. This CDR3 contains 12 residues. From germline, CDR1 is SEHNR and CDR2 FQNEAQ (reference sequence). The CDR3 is CASSSAPYEQYF.

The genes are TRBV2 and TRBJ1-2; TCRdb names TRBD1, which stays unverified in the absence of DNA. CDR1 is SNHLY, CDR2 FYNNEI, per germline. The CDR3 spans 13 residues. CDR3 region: CASKGSTYQGYTF.

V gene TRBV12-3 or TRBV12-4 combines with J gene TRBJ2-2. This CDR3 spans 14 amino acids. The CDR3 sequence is CASSFFPHAGELFF.

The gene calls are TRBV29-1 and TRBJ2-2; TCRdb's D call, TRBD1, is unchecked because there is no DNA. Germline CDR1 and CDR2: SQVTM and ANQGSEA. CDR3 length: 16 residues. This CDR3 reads CSVEGGQVTNTGELFF.

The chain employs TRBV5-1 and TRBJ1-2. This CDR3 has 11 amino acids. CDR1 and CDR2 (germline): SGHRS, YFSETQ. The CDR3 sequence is CASTLGDGYTF. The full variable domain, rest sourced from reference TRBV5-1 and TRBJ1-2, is KAGVTQTPRYLIKTRGQQVTLSCSPISGHRSVSWYQQTPGQGLQFLFEYFSETQRNKGNFPGRFSGRQFSNSRSEMNVSTLELGDSALYLCASTLGDGYTFGSGTRLTVV.

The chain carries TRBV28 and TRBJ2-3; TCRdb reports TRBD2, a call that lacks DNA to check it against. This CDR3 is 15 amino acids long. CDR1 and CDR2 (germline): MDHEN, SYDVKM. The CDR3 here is CASRIYSGGEDTQYF.

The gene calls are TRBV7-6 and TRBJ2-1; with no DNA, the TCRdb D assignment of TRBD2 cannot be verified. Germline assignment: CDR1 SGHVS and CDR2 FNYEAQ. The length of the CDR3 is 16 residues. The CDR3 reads CASNPLAGGSYNEQFF.

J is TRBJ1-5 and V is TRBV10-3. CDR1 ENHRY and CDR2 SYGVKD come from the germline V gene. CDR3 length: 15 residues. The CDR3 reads CAISESLTSDQPQHF.

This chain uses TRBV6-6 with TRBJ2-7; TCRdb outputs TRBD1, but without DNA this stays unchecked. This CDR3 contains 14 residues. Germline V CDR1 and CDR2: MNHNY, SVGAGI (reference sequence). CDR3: CASSTRDGTYEQYF.

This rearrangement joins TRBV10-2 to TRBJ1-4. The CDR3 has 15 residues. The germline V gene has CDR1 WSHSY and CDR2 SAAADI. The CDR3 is CASAVEVATNEKLFF.

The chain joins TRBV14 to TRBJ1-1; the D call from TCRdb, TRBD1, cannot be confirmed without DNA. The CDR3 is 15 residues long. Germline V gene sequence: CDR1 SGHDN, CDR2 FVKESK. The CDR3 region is CASSPGPPGYTEAFF.

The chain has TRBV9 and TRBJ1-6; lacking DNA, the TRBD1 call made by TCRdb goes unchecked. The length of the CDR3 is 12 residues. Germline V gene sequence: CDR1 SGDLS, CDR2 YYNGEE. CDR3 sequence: CASGDGASPLHF.

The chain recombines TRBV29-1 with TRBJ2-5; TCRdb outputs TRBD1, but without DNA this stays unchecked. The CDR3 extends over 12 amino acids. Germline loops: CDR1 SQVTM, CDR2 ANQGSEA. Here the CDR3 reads CSWTLGGETQYF. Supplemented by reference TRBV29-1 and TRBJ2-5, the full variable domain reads SAVISQKPSRDICQRGTSLTIQCQVDSQVTMMFWYRQQPGQSLTLIATANQGSEATYESGFVIDKFPISRPNLTFSTLTVSNMSPEDSSIYLCSWTLGGETQYFGPGTRLLVL.

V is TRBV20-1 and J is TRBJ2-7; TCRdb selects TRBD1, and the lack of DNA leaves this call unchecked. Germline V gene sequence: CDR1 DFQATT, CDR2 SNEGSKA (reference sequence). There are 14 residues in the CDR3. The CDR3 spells CSARDGRTEYEQYF.

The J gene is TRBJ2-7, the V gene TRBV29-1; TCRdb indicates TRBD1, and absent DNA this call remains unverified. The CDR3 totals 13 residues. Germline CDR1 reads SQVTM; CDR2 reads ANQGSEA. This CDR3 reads CSVYGQGVYEQYF.

CDR3: CATSDPGGRSTGELFF. J is TRBJ2-2 and V is TRBV24-1; TCRdb selects TRBD1, and the lack of DNA leaves this call unchecked. The germline V gene encodes CDR1 KGHDR and CDR2 SFDVKD. The CDR3 contains 16 residues.

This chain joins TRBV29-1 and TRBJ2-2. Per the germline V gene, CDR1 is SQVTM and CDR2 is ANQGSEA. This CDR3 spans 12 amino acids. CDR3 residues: CSVDQNTGELFF.